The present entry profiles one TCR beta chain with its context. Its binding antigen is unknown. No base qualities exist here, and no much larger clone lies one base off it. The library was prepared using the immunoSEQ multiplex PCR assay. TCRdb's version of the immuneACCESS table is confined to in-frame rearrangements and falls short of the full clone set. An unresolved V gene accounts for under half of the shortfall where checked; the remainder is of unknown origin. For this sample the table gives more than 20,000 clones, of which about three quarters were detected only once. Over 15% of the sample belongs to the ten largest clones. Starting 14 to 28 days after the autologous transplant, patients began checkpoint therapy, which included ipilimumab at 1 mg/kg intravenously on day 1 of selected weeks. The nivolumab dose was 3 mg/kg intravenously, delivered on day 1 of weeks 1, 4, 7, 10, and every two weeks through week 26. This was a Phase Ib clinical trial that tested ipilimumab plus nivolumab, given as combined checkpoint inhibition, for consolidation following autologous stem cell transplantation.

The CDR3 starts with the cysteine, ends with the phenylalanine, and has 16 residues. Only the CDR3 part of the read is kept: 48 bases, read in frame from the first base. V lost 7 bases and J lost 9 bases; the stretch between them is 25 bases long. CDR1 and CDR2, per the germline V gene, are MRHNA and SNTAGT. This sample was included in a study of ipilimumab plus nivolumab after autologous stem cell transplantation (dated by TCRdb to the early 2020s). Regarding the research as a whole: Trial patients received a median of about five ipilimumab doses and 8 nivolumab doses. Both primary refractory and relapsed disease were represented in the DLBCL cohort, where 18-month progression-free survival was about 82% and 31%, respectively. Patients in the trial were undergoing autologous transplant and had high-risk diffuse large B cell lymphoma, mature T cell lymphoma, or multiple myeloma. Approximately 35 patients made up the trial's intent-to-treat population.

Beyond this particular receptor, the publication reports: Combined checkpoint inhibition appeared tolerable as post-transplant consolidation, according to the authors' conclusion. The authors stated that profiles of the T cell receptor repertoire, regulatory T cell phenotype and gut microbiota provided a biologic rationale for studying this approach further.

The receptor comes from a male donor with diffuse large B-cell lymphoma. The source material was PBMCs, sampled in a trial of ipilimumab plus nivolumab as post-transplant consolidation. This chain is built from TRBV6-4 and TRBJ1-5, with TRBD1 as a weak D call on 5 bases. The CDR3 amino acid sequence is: CASNEGQVLGNGPQHF. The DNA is TGTGCCAGCAATGAGGGGCAGGTGCTTGGGAATGGGCCCCAGCATTTT.